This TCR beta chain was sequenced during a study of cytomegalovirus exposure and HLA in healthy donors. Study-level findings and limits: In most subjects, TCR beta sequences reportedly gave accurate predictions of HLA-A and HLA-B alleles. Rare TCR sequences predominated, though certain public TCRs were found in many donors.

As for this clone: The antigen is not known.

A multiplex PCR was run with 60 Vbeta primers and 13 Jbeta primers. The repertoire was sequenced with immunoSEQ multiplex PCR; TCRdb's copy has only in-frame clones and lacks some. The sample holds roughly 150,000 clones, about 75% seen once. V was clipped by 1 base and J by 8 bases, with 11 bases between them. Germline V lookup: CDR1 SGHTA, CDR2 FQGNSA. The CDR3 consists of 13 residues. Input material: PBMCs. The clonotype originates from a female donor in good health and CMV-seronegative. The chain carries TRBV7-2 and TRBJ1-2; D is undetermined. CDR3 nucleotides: TGTGCCAGCAGCTTAGAGAGGATAAGGGGCTACACCTTC. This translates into CASSLERIRGYTF.